This TCR beta chain originates from a study of blood T cell repertoires in COVID-19. Germline CDR1 is GTSNPN and CDR2 is SVGIG (reference sequence). The J segment lost 4 bases and the V segment lost 5 bases, leaving 4 bases of the junction unmatched. The CDR3 spans 13 residues. The data were produced by immunoSEQ multiplex PCR, yet TCRdb's version contains in-frame clones alone and is incomplete. Of hundreds of thousands of clones listed, over 70% were seen once; the top ten hold around 6%. This TCR was sampled from a woman aged 45 to 65 with COVID-19, enrolled during active disease. The chain combines TRBV30 with TRBJ2-5; TRBD2 matches 10 bases. The sequenced sample consisted of peripheral blood. The CDR3: CAWGRLAGETQYF. In nucleotides, the CDR3 is TGTGCCTGGGGAAGACTAGCGGGAGAGACCCAGTACTTC.